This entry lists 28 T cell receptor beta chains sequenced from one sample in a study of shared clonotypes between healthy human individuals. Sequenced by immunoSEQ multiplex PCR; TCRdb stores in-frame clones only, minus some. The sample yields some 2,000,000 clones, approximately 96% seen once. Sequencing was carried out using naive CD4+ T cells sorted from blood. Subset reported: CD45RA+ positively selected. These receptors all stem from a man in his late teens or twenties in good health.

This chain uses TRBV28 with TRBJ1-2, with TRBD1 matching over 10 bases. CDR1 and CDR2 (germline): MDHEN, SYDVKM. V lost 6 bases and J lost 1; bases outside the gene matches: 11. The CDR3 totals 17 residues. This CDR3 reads CASSRPGTGVRNYGYTF. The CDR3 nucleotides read TGTGCCAGCAGCCGTCCCGGGACAGGGGTCCGTAACTATGGCTACACCTTC.

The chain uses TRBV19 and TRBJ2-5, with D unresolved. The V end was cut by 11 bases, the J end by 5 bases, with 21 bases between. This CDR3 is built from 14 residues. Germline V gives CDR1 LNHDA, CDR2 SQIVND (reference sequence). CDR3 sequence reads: CAQSIRRVDETQYF. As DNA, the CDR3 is TGTGCCCAATCAATTAGGCGAGTGGACGAGACCCAGTACTTC.

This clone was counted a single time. CDR3 sequence: CSARGTTEAFF. As DNA, the CDR3 is TGCAGCGCCAGGGGGACCACTGAAGCTTTCTTT. The chain is built from TRBV29-1 and TRBJ1-1, with 7 nucleotides matching TRBD1. The CDR3 is made up of 11 amino acids. With 7 bases clipped from V and 4 bases from J, the junction kept 3 bases outside the gene matches. Germline CDR1 is SQVTM and CDR2 is ANQGSEA.

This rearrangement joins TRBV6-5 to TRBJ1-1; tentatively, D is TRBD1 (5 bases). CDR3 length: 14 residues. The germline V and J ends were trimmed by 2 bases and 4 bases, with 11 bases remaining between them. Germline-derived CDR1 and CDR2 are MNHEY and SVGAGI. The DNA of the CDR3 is TGTGCCAGCAGTTACACCCAGGGAGGCACTGAAGCTTTCTTT. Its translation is CASSYTQGGTEAFF.

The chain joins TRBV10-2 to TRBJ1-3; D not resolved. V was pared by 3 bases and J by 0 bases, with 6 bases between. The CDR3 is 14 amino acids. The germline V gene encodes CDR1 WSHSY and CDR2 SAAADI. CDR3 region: CASSDNNSGNTIYF. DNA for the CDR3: TGCGCCAGCAGTGACAATAACTCTGGAAACACCATATATTTT.

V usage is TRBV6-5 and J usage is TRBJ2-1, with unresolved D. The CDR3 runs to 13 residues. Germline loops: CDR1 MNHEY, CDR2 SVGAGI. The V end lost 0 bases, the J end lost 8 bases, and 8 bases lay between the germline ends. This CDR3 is CASSYSPPDEQFF. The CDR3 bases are TGTGCCAGCAGTTACTCCCCGCCTGATGAGCAGTTCTTC.

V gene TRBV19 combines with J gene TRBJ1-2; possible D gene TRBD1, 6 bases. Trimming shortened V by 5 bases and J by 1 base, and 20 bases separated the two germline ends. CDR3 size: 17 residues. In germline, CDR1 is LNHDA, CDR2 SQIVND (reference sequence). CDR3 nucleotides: TGTGCCAGTAGTGATAATAAAGGGGGTTCTGGTAACTATGGCTACACCTTC. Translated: CASSDNKGGSGNYGYTF.

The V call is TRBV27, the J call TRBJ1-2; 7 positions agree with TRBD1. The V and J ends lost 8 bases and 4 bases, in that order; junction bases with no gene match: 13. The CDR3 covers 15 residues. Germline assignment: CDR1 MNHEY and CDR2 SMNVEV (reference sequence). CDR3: CASRHQGEGFYGYTF. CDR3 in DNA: TGTGCCAGCCGTCATCAGGGGGAGGGGTTCTATGGCTACACCTTC.

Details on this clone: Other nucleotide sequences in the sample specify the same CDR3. CDR3 DNA: TGTGCCAGCAGTGGACAGGGGGGCTCTACAGATACGCAGTATTTT. Translation: CASSGQGGSTDTQYF. The genes are TRBV6-1 and TRBJ2-3, with 9 nucleotides matching TRBD1. The CDR3 is made up of 15 amino acids. With 4 bases clipped from V and 3 bases from J, the junction kept 5 bases outside the gene matches. Per germline, CDR1 MNHNS and CDR2 SASEGT.

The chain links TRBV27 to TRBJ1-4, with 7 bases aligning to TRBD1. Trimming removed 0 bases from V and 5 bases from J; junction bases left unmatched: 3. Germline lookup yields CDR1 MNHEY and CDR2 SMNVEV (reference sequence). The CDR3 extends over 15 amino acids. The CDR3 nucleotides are TGTGCCAGCAGTTTATCAGGGACAGTAAATGAAAAACTGTTTTTT. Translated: CASSLSGTVNEKLFF.

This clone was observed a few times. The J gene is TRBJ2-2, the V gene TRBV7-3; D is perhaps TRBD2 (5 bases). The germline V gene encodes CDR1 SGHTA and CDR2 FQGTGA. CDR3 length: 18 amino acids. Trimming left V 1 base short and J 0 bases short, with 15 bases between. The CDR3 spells CASSLRSKGESNTGELFF. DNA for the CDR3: TGTGCCAGCAGCTTAAGGTCGAAGGGAGAATCGAACACCGGGGAGCTGTTTTTT. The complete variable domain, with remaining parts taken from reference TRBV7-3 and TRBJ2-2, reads GAGVSQTPSNKVTEKGKYVELRCDPISGHTALYWYRQSLGQGPEFLIYFQGTGAADDSGLPNDRFFAVRPEGSVSTLKIQRTERGDSAVYLCASSLRSKGESNTGELFFGEGSRLTVL.

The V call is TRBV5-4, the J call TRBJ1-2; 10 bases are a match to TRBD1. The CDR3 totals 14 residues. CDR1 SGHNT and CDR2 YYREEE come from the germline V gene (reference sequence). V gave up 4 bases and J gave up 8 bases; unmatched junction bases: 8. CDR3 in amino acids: CASSTSVTGGGYTF. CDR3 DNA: TGTGCCAGCAGCACCTCCGTGACAGGGGGCGGCTACACCTTC.

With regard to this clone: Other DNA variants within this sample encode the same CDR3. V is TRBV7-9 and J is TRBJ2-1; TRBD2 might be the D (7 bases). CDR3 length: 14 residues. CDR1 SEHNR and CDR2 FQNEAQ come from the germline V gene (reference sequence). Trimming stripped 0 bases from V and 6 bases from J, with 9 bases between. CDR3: CASSLAGGGNEQFF. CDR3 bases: TGTGCCAGCAGCTTAGCGGGAGGGGGCAATGAGCAGTTCTTC.

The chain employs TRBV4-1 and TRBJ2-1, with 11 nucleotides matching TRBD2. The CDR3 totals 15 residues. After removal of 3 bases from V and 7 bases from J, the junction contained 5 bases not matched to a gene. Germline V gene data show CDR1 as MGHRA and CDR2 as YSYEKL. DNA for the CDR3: TGCGCCAGCAGCCAGGGACTAGCGGATTCAAATGAGCAGTTCTTC. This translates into CASSQGLADSNEQFF.

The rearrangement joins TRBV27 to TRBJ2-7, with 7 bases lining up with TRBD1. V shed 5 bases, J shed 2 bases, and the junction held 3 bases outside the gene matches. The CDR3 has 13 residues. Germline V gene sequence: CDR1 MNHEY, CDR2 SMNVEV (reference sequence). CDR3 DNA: TGTGCCAGCAGTGTACAGGGGACCTACGAGCAGTACTTC. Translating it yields CASSVQGTYEQYF.

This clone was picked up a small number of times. CDR3 sequence (DNA): TGTGCCTGGAACAGGGGGATCGAAGCTTTCTTT. Translated, it gives CAWNRGIEAFF. The chain combines TRBV30 with TRBJ1-1; 8 nucleotides match TRBD1. The germline V gene encodes CDR1 GTSNPN and CDR2 SVGIG (reference sequence). J lost 8 bases, V lost 4 bases, and 3 bases had no gene match. CDR3 length: 11 residues.

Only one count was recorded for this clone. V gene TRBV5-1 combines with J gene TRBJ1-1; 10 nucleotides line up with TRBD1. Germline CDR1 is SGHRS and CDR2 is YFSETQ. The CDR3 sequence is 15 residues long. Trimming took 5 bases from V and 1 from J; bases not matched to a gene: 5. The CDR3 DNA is TGCGCCAGCAGATCGGGGGACAGGGGGAACACTGAAGCTTTCTTT. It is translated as CASRSGDRGNTEAFF.

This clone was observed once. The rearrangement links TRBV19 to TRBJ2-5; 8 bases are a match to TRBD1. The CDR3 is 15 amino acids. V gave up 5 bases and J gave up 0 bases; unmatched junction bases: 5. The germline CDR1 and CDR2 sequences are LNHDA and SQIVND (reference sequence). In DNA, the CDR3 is TGTGCCAGTAGTTTACAGGGGGAGTACCAAGAGACCCAGTACTTC. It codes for CASSLQGEYQETQYF. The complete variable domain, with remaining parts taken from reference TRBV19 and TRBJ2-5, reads DGGITQSPKYLFRKEGQNVTLSCEQNLNHDAMYWYRQDPGQGLRLIYYSQIVNDFQKGDIAEGYSVSREKKESFPLTVTSAQKNPTAFYLCASSLQGEYQETQYFGPGTRLLVL.

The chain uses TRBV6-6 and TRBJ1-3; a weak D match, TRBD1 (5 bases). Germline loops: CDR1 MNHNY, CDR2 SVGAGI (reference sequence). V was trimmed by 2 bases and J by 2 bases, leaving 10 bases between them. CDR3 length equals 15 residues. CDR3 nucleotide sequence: TGTGCCAGCAGTTACGTGGGGGTGGCTGGAAACACCATATATTTT. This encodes CASSYVGVAGNTIYF.

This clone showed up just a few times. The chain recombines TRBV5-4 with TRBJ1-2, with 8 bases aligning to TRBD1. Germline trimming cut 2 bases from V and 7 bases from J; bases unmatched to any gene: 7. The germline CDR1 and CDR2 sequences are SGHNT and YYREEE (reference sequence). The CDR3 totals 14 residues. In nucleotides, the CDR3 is TGTGCCAGCAGCTTTTCAGGGGGCGCCTTTGGCTACACCTTC. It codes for CASSFSGGAFGYTF. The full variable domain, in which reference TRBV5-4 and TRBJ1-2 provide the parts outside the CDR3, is ETGVTQSPTHLIKTRGQQVTLRCSSQSGHNTVSWYQQALGQGPQFIFQYYREEENGRGNFPPRFSGLQFPNYSSELNVNALELDDSALYLCASSFSGGAFGYTFGSGTRLTVV.

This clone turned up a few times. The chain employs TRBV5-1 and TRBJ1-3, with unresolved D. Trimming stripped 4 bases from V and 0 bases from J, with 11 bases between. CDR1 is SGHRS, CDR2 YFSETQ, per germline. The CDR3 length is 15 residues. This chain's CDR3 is CASSPQAASGNTIYF. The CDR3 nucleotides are TGCGCCAGCAGCCCTCAGGCCGCCTCTGGAAACACCATATATTTT.

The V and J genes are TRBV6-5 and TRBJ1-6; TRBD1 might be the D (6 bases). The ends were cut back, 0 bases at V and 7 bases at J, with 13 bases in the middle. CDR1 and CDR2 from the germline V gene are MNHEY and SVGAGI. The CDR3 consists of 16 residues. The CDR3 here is CASSYSGGGANSPLHF. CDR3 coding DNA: TGTGCCAGCAGTTACTCGGGGGGGGGCGCGAATTCACCCCTCCACTTT.

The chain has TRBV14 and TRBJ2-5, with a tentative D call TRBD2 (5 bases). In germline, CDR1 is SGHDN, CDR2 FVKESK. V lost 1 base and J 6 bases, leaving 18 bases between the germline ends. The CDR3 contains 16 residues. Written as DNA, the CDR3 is TGTGCCAGCAGCCAAGGGTTATTCGGGATGCTGAAGACCCAGTACTTC. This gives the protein CASSQGLFGMLKTQYF.

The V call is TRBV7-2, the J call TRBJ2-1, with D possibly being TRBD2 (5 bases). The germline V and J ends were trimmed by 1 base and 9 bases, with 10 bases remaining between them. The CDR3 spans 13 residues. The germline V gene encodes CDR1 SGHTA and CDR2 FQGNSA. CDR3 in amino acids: CASSLGLAGEQFF. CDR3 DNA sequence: TGTGCCAGCAGCTTAGGGCTAGCCGGTGAGCAGTTCTTC.

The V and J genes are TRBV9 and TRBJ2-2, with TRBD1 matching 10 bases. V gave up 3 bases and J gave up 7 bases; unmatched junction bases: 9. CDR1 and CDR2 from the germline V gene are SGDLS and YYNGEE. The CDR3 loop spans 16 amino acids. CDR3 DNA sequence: TGTGCCAGCAGCGCCGGGACAGGGGTGTATATCGGGGAGCTGTTTTTT. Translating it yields CASSAGTGVYIGELFF.

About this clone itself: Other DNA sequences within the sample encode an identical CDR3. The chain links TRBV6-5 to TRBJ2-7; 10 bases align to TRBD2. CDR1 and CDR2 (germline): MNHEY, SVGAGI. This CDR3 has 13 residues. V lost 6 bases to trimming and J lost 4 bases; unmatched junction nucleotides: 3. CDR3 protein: CASRRAGGYEQYF. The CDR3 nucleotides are TGTGCCAGCAGACGAGCGGGAGGGTACGAGCAGTACTTC.

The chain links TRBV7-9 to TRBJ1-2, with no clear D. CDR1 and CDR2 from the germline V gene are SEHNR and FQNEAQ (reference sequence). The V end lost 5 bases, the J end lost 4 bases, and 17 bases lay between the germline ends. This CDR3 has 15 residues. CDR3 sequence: CASSPDVGSPYGYTF. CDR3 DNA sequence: TGTGCCAGCAGCCCCGATGTGGGGTCCCCCTATGGCTACACCTTC.

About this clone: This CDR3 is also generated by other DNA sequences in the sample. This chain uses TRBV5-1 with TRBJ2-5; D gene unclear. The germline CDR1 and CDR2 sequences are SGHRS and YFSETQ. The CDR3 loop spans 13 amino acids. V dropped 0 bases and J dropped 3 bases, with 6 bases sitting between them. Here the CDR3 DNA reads TGCGCCAGCAGCTTGGGCGGAGAAGAGACCCAGTACTTC. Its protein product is CASSLGGEETQYF.